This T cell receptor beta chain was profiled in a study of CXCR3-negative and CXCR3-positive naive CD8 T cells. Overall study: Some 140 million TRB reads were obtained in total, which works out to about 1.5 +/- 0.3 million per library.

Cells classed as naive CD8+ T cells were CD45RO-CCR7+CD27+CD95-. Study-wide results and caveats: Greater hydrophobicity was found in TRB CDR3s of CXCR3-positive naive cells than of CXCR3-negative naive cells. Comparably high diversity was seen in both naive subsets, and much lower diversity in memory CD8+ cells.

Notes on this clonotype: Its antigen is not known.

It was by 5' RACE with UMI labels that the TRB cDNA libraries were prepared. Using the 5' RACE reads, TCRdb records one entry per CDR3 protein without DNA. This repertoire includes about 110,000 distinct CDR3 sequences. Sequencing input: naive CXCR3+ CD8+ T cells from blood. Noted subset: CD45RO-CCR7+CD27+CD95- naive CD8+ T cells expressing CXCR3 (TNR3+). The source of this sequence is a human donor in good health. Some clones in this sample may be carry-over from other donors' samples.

The CDR3 sequence: CASSDATRTGMNTGELFF. This chain uses TRBV2 with TRBJ2-2; without DNA, the TCRdb call of TRBD1 cannot be checked. CDR3 size: 18 residues. Germline CDR1 and CDR2: SNHLY and FYNNEI. The entire variable domain, with the rest obtained from reference TRBV2 and TRBJ2-2, is as follows: EPEVTQTPSHQVTQMGQEVILRCVPISNHLYFYWYRQILGQKVEFLVSFYNNEISEKSEIFDDQFSVERPDGSNFTLKIRSTKLEDSAMYFCASSDATRTGMNTGELFFGEGSRLTVL.